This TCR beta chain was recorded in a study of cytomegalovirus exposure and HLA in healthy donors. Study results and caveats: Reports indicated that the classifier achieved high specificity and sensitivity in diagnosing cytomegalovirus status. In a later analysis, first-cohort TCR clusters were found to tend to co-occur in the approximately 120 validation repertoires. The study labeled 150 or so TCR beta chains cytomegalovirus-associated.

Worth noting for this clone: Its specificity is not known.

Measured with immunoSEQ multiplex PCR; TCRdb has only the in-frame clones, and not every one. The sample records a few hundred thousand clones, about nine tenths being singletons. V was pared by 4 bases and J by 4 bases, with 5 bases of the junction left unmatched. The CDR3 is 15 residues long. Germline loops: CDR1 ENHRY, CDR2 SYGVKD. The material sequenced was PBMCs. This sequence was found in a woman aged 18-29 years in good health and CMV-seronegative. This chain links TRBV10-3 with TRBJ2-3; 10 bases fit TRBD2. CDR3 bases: TGTGCCATCAGTGGGGGTCTAGCGGGAGCAGATACGCAGTATTTT. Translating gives CAISGGLAGADTQYF.